Listed below are T cell receptor beta chains from one sample, sequenced in a study of control samples from healthy donors and cancer patients. TCRdb's table, derived via immunoSEQ multiplex PCR, lists solely in-frame clones and lacks some. The table includes some 200,000 clones, just under 95% detected once. The specimen sequenced was blood. The source of these receptors is a man aged 50-59 years in good health. Each CDR3 is given with its conserved first and last residue. The order of the fields is J gene, D gene, clone size, V gene, CDR3 protein, CDR3 DNA. A D gene is named only where the DNA matches it firmly. Only some rows state a clone size, as once, few, many or a class for expanded clones.

j_gene: TRBJ2-7
d_gene: -
abundance: -
v_gene: TRBV10-2
CDR3aa: CAPETEIGEQYF
CDR3nt: TGCGCCCCCGAGACAGAGATAGGTGAGCAGTACTTC

j_gene: TRBJ1-2
d_gene: TRBD1
abundance: once
v_gene: TRBV4-2
CDR3aa: CASSPNWGQSVGYGYTF
CDR3nt: TGTGCCAGCAGCCCGAACTGGGGACAGTCTGTTGGCTATGGCTACACCTTC

j_gene: TRBJ1-1
d_gene: TRBD1
abundance: -
v_gene: TRBV7-2
CDR3aa: CASSYRDSSLEAFF
CDR3nt: TGTGCCAGCAGTTACCGGGACAGCTCCCTTGAAGCTTTCTTT

j_gene: TRBJ1-5
d_gene: -
abundance: -
v_gene: TRBV7-2
CDR3aa: CASSLVQGYQPQHF
CDR3nt: TGTGCCAGCAGCTTAGTACAGGGTTATCAGCCCCAGCATTTT

j_gene: TRBJ1-2
d_gene: TRBD1
abundance: -
v_gene: TRBV19
CDR3aa: CASSSGQGAYGYTF
CDR3nt: TGTGCCAGTAGCTCGGGACAGGGGGCCTATGGCTACACCTTC

j_gene: TRBJ1-1
d_gene: -
abundance: -
v_gene: TRBV7-2
CDR3aa: CASSPQTLGGTEAFF
CDR3nt: TGTGCCAGCAGCCCGCAGACCTTAGGGGGCACTGAAGCTTTCTTT

j_gene: TRBJ1-2
d_gene: -
abundance: -
v_gene: TRBV28
CDR3aa: CASEAGGTSYGYTF
CDR3nt: TGTGCCAGCGAAGCGGGGGGGACATCCTATGGCTACACCTTC

j_gene: TRBJ2-1
d_gene: TRBD1
abundance: -
v_gene: TRBV5-1
CDR3aa: CASSPPTGTAYNEQFF
CDR3nt: TGCGCCAGCAGTCCCCCAACCGGGACAGCCTACAATGAGCAGTTCTTC

j_gene: TRBJ1-5
d_gene: -
abundance: once
v_gene: TRBV20-1
CDR3aa: CSASTDGNQPQHF
CDR3nt: TGCAGTGCGAGTACGGACGGAAATCAGCCCCAGCATTTT

j_gene: TRBJ2-2
d_gene: -
abundance: -
v_gene: TRBV5-4
CDR3aa: CASSLGLAANTGELFF
CDR3nt: TGTGCCAGCAGCTTGGGGCTAGCAGCGAACACCGGGGAGCTGTTTTTT

j_gene: TRBJ2-7
d_gene: -
abundance: -
v_gene: TRBV3-1/TRBV3-2
CDR3aa: CASSRSPGGDEQYF
CDR3nt: TGTGCCAGCAGCCGCTCGCCGGGGGGCGACGAGCAGTACTTC

j_gene: TRBJ1-2
d_gene: -
abundance: -
v_gene: TRBV5-5
CDR3aa: CASSLGFSYGYTF
CDR3nt: TGTGCCAGCAGCTTGGGATTTAGCTATGGCTACACCTTC

j_gene: TRBJ1-4
d_gene: TRBD1
abundance: -
v_gene: TRBV5-1
CDR3aa: CASSPSGTGGREKLFF
CDR3nt: TGCGCCAGCAGCCCCTCGGGGACAGGGGGCCGGGAAAAACTGTTTTTT

j_gene: TRBJ1-3
d_gene: -
abundance: -
v_gene: TRBV19
CDR3aa: CASRPSSGNTIYF
CDR3nt: TGTGCCAGTCGTCCGAGCTCTGGAAACACCATATATTTT

j_gene: TRBJ2-6
d_gene: -
abundance: -
v_gene: TRBV5-1
CDR3aa: CASSLESGANVLTF
CDR3nt: TGCGCCAGCAGCTTGGAATCTGGGGCCAACGTCCTGACTTTC

j_gene: TRBJ2-3
d_gene: TRBD1
abundance: -
v_gene: TRBV28
CDR3aa: CASSMPGGGTDTQYF
CDR3nt: TGTGCCAGCAGTATGCCAGGGGGTGGGACAGATACGCAGTATTTT

j_gene: TRBJ1-1
d_gene: TRBD1
abundance: -
v_gene: TRBV7-2
CDR3aa: CASSGAGGSNTEAFF
CDR3nt: TGTGCCAGCAGCGGCGCAGGGGGTTCGAACACTGAAGCTTTCTTT

j_gene: TRBJ1-4
d_gene: -
abundance: -
v_gene: TRBV4-1
CDR3aa: CASSQRRGEGTNEKLFF
CDR3nt: TGCGCCAGCAGCCAAAGAAGGGGGGAAGGAACTAATGAAAAACTGTTTTTT

j_gene: TRBJ2-3
d_gene: TRBD1
abundance: -
v_gene: TRBV28
CDR3aa: CASRLRTGGTDTQYF
CDR3nt: TGTGCCAGCAGGCTCCGGACAGGGGGCACAGATACGCAGTATTTT